The rows below give T cell receptor beta chains drawn from one sample of a study of identical twins. TCRdb independently ran MiXCR on the 5' RACE reads; one entry per CDR3 protein. The sample yields about 720,000 distinct CDR3 sequences, more than 6.5% seen once. This sample also appeared in a second study, on yellow fever vaccine responses in identical twins.

Sequences were obtained from PBMCs. These TCRs come from a woman younger than 35 in good health. The CDR3 runs from the conserved cysteine through the conserved F or W. D genes are given only for firm matches. Only part of the rows carry a size: once, few, many, or a class if the clone is expanded.

len: 16; d_gene: NA; v_gene: TRBV11-3; abundance: few; j_gene: TRBJ2-1; CDR3nt: TGTGCCAGCAGCTCCCGGGACTCCCGCTCCTACAATGAGCAGTTCTTC; CDR3aa: CASSSRDSRSYNEQFF
len: 15; d_gene: TRBD2; v_gene: TRBV7-9; abundance: few; j_gene: TRBJ2-7; CDR3nt: TGTGCCAGCAGCTTAAAGAGCGGGAGTTCCTACGAGCAGTACTTC; CDR3aa: CASSLKSGSSYEQYF
len: 14; d_gene: NA; v_gene: TRBV12-3/TRBV12-4; abundance: NA; j_gene: TRBJ1-1; CDR3nt: TGTGCCAGCAGTCTCCTCCGGGGGGGCAGTGAAGCTTTCTTT; CDR3aa: CASSLLRGGSEAFF
len: 12; d_gene: NA; v_gene: TRBV10-3; abundance: many; j_gene: TRBJ2-7; CDR3nt: TGTGCCATCAGGGACAGCTCCTACGAGCAGTACTTC; CDR3aa: CAIRDSSYEQYF
len: 16; d_gene: TRBD1; v_gene: TRBV24-1; abundance: many; j_gene: TRBJ2-1; CDR3nt: TGTGCCACCAGTGACCTTAGTAGGACAGGCTACAATGAGCAGTTCTTC; CDR3aa: CATSDLSRTGYNEQFF
len: 15; d_gene: TRBD1; v_gene: TRBV3-1; abundance: NA; j_gene: TRBJ1-2; CDR3nt: TGTGCCAGCAGCGAGACCGGGACAGGGGGCAGCGGCTACACCTTC; CDR3aa: CASSETGTGGSGYTF
len: 19; d_gene: TRBD1; v_gene: TRBV28; abundance: NA; j_gene: TRBJ2-4; CDR3nt: TGTGCCAGCAGTTTACCCAATTCAGGGGGCGTACGGAGTTTGGGCATTCAGTACTTC; CDR3aa: CASSLPNSGGVRSLGIQYF
len: 14; d_gene: TRBD2; v_gene: TRBV7-9; abundance: many; j_gene: TRBJ2-1; CDR3nt: TGTGCCAGCAGCAACGGACTAGTTGCCAATGAGCAGTTCTTC; CDR3aa: CASSNGLVANEQFF
len: 15; d_gene: NA; v_gene: TRBV20-1; abundance: few; j_gene: TRBJ1-5; CDR3nt: TGCAGTGCTATTTCGGGGTCCAATAGCAATCAGCCCCAGCATTTT; CDR3aa: CSAISGSNSNQPQHF
len: 12; d_gene: NA; v_gene: TRBV29-1; abundance: NA; j_gene: TRBJ2-7; CDR3nt: TGCAGCGTTGAACTACGAGCCTACGAGCAGTACTTC; CDR3aa: CSVELRAYEQYF